The clone carrying this T cell receptor (beta chain) was counted many times. Time point here: patch test 1, 2 weeks after DPC sensitization. Treatment specified: therapeutic diphenylcyclopropenone sensitization with weekly scalp DPC. Each CDR3 protein is one row after TCRdb ran MiXCR on the RACE reads. The sample gives 300,000 to 450,000 distinct CDR3 sequences, more than 4.5% of which show up once; around 2.3% is in the top ten. The record originates from a study of human T cells and chemical hapten exposure. The starting material was whole blood, obtained in connection with sensitization to the hapten diphenylcyclopropenone (DPC). The receptor's source is a woman between 50 and 59 years old with alopecia areata. Some clones in this sample may be carry-over from other donors' samples.

The CDR3 loop reads CASSPRGSGGTDTQYF. The CDR3 region has the DNA TGTGCCAGCAGTCCGCGAGGTAGCGGGGGCACAGATACGCAGTATTTT. The V and J genes are TRBV6-1 and TRBJ2-3; 8 bases align to TRBD2. V shed 5 bases and J 1 base; nucleotides not matched to a gene: 8. This CDR3 region has 16 residues. Germline CDR1 MNHNS, CDR2 SASEGT.